This TCR beta chain was retrieved from a study of identical twins. To note about this clonotype: With a much larger clone just one base away, this may be a read error.

TCRdb processed the 5' RACE reads anew with MiXCR; each CDR3 protein has one entry. The sample includes approximately 1.8 million distinct CDR3 sequences, around a third of them seen just once. This CDR3 is 12 amino acids long. Sequencing was carried out using cord blood. The receptor was isolated from a newborn girl in good health. The chain combines TRBV12-3 or TRBV12-4 with TRBJ2-3; D not resolved. This chain's CDR3 is CASSLRPDAQYF. CDR3 nucleotide sequence: TGTGCCAGCAGTTTGAGACCAGATGCGCAGTATTTT.